Listed here are 9 T cell receptor beta chains from one sample, sequenced in a study of blood T cell repertoires in COVID-19. Clones were read by immunoSEQ multiplex PCR, and TCRdb kept only the in-frame ones, dropping some. The data show 130,000 to 150,000 clones, around 90% seen once. Sequenced sample: peripheral blood. The source of these receptors is a man aged 65 to 79 with acute or convalescent COVID-19.

V and J are TRBV20-1 and TRBJ1-1; D perhaps matches TRBD1 (5 bases). Between the trimmed V and J ends, which lost 8 bases and 5 bases, there was a span of 15 bases. This CDR3 spans 12 amino acids. The germline V gene encodes CDR1 DFQATT and CDR2 SNEGSKA (reference sequence). CDR3 loop: CSSRGGGTEAFF. The DNA for the CDR3 is TGCAGTTCTCGTGGGGGGGGGACTGAAGCTTTCTTT.

This clone was observed once. CDR3 sequence: CASSAGLRGYTF. CDR3 bases: TGCGCCAGCAGCGCAGGGTTACGAGGCTACACCTTC. This chain uses TRBV5-1 with TRBJ1-2; a weak D match, TRBD1 (5 bases). Deletions cut 4 bases from V and 8 bases from J, with 12 bases between. The V gene's germline CDR1 is SGHRS and CDR2 YFSETQ. The CDR3 length is 12 residues.

The gene calls are TRBV7-2 and TRBJ1-4; 9 bases align to TRBD1. The junction had 4 bases not matched to a gene; V was cut back by 4 bases and J by 7 bases. This CDR3 has 14 amino acids. Germline CDR1 and CDR2: SGHTA and FQGNSA. CDR3 sequence: CASSSTGGVEKLFF. The CDR3 DNA reads as TGTGCCAGCAGCTCCACAGGGGGCGTTGAAAAACTGTTTTTT.

The sample holds a few counts of this clone. The J gene is TRBJ1-6, the V gene TRBV27; TRBD1 aligns across 7 bases. Trimming took 5 bases from V and 8 from J; bases not matched to a gene: 6. The CDR3 runs to 14 residues. Germline loops: CDR1 MNHEY, CDR2 SMNVEV (reference sequence). The CDR3 DNA sequence: TGTGCCAGCAGTGGGTTTACAGGGGATTCACCCCTCCACTTT. Residues: CASSGFTGDSPLHF.

This clone occurred a few times. The chain uses TRBV4-1 and TRBJ1-5; D is unclear. The CDR3 totals 16 residues. The V gene's germline CDR1 is MGHRA and CDR2 YSYEKL. V was cut by 0 bases and J by 0 bases, with 9 bases left in between. CDR3 nucleotide sequence: TGCGCCAGCAGCCAAGATTCGCACATTAGCAATCAGCCCCAGCATTTT. Its protein is CASSQDSHISNQPQHF.

The V call is TRBV7-8, the J call TRBJ1-2; D is possibly TRBD1 (6 bases). Germline-derived CDR1 and CDR2 are SGHVS and FQNEAQ. The V end was cut by 5 bases, the J end by 7 bases, with 23 bases between. This CDR3 is built from 16 residues. CDR3 protein: CASSPTRRTVFRGYTF. CDR3 coding DNA: TGTGCCAGCAGCCCCACCAGAAGGACAGTTTTCCGTGGCTACACCTTC. Full variable domain (remainder filled in from reference TRBV7-8 and TRBJ1-2): GAGVSQSPRYKVAKRGQDVALRCDPISGHVSLFWYQQALGQGPEFLTYFQNEAQLDKSGLPSDRFFAERPEGSVSTLKIQRTQQEDSAVYLCASSPTRRTVFRGYTFGSGTRLTVV.

This clone was found once. This chain connects TRBV28 to TRBJ2-4; 9 nucleotides line up with TRBD1. The J segment lost 0 bases and the V segment lost 6 bases, leaving 6 bases of the junction unmatched. The CDR3 is 16 amino acids. Germline V lookup: CDR1 MDHEN, CDR2 SYDVKM. CDR3 bases: TGTGCCAGCAGAGGACCGACAGGGGGAGCCAAAAACATTCAGTACTTC. The encoded protein is CASRGPTGGAKNIQYF.

The chain employs TRBV2 and TRBJ2-7, with D perhaps matching TRBD1 (5 bases). Germline assignment: CDR1 SNHLY and CDR2 FYNNEI. Trimming pared 2 bases from V and 6 bases from J, leaving 8 bases between. CDR3 length equals 12 residues. The CDR3 here is CASSEWGFEQYF. In nucleotides, the CDR3 is TGTGCCAGCAGTGAATGGGGCTTCGAGCAGTACTTC. The full variable domain, in which reference TRBV2 and TRBJ2-7 provide the parts outside the CDR3, is EPEVTQTPSHQVTQMGQEVILRCVPISNHLYFYWYRQILGQKVEFLVSFYNNEISEKSEIFDDQFSVERPDGSNFTLKIRSTKLEDSAMYFCASSEWGFEQYFGPGTRLTVT.

V gene TRBV28 combines with J gene TRBJ1-3, with D tentatively TRBD1 (5 bases). The V end was cut by 7 bases, the J end by 3 bases, with 13 bases between. The CDR3 length is 14 residues. Germline loops: CDR1 MDHEN, CDR2 SYDVKM. Written as DNA, the CDR3 is TGTGCCAGCACCCTTGGAGGGGTTGGAAACACCATATATTTT. Residues: CASTLGGVGNTIYF.